This T cell receptor beta chain was obtained from a study of T-cell reconstitution after alpha-beta-depleted transplantation in children (TCRdb year 2016). Some background on the complete study: Using TCR repertoire profiling, the study followed T-cell immune reconstitution in a quantitative way in children after TCRalphabeta/CD19-depleted allogeneic hematopoietic cell transplantation.

From a lookup of the germline V gene, CDR1 and CDR2 are KGHSH and LQKENI. Its CDR3 holds 15 amino acids, cysteine through phenylalanine. Only CDR3 DNA remains: 45 bases, in frame from the first base. Relative to germline, V is missing 2 bases and J is missing 5 bases, with 6 bases of the junction outside any gene match. Library preparation was by PCR. The sequencing machine was an Illumina HiSeq 2500. To normalize quantification of the TCRbeta repertoire, the TCR libraries were built with molecular barcoding that relied on unique molecular identifiers. The public reads were quality trimmed at Q25 with fastp and then assembled into clones with MiXCR by TCRdb, keeping productive beta chains. Rows matching on CDR3 protein sequence are summarized as one entry with the most common DNA and genes. For this sample there are 700,000 to 850,000 distinct CDR3 sequences; 15% to 20% appear just once. The ten largest make up about 5% of the sample.

Beyond this particular receptor, the publication reports: The frequencies of hyperexpanded clones fell over the following months, and after one year, T-cell counts and TCRbeta diversity were mostly attributed to newly produced T cells. In some patients, the high TCRbeta diversity seen at day 60 was put down to recipient T cells and intrathymic progenitors that had survived conditioning. The apparently early recovery of alphabetaT-cell counts about two months after transplant reportedly depended on only several hundred rapidly expanded clones that came from non-depleted graft cells.

As to this clonotype: Its antigen target is currently unknown. No per-base quality is available; no much larger clone lies one base away.

This specimen's treatment or condition label, per the study, means: allogeneic hematopoietic cell transplantation with graft depleted of TCRalphabeta T cells and CD19 B cells. The children who served as transplant recipients had been given grafts of TCRalphabeta/CD19-depleted allogeneic hematopoietic cells. The chain is assembled from TRBV18 and TRBJ2-5; 9 middle bases align to TRBD2. The TCR sequence derives from a male patient younger than 18 who had a stem cell transplant for acute lymphoblastic leukemia, so the T cells may come from the graft donor. Sample: PBMCs, mostly from graft donor cells, taken 360 days after TCRalphabeta/CD19-depleted stem cell transplant. The DNA sequence reads TGTGCCAGCTCACCAGCTGTACTAGCGGGCGAGACCCAGTACTTC. Its product reads: CASSPAVLAGETQYF.